A selection of T cell receptor beta chains follows, all from one sample in a study of identical twins. MiXCR was run by TCRdb on the 5' RACE reads, yielding one entry per CDR3 protein. The data hold about 530,000 distinct CDR3 sequences, with nearly 15% observed a single time. This same sample was also taken into another study, of yellow fever vaccine responses in identical twins.

Sequencing was performed on CD4+ T cells sorted from blood. The receptor set was obtained from a woman in her late teens or twenties in good health. CDR3s include the opening cysteine and the closing phenylalanine or tryptophan. The order of the fields is J gene, clone size, D gene, V gene, CDR3 protein, CDR3 DNA. A D gene is named only where the DNA matches it firmly. Clone size is not always given. Where it is, it says once, few, many or a class for expanded clones.

j_call: TRBJ1-1; clone_size: few; d_call: NA; v_call: TRBV5-1; cdr3_aa: CASTLGWGQNTEAFF; cdr3_nt: TGCGCCAGCACCCTCGGGTGGGGGCAGAACACTGAAGCTTTCTTT
j_call: TRBJ2-3; clone_size: few; d_call: NA; v_call: TRBV7-6; cdr3_aa: CASSLGYVVWGADTQYF; cdr3_nt: TGTGCCAGCAGCTTAGGATATGTCGTCTGGGGGGCAGATACGCAGTATTTT
j_call: TRBJ2-2; clone_size: many; d_call: NA; v_call: TRBV3-1; cdr3_aa: CASSPTTGELFF; cdr3_nt: TGTGCCAGCAGCCCTACCACCGGGGAGCTGTTTTTT
j_call: TRBJ2-3; clone_size: few; d_call: NA; v_call: TRBV20-1; cdr3_aa: CSARRGVGGADTQYF; cdr3_nt: TGCAGTGCTAGAAGAGGGGTAGGAGGTGCAGATACGCAGTATTTT
j_call: TRBJ2-2; clone_size: NA; d_call: NA; v_call: TRBV3-1; cdr3_aa: CASSQSPSSGGELFF; cdr3_nt: TGTGCCAGCAGCCAATCCCCTTCGAGCGGCGGGGAGCTGTTTTTT
j_call: TRBJ2-1; clone_size: few; d_call: TRBD1; v_call: TRBV9; cdr3_aa: CASSPLGQNEQFF; cdr3_nt: TGTGCCAGCAGCCCACTGGGACAGAATGAGCAGTTCTTC
j_call: TRBJ2-2; clone_size: many; d_call: TRBD2; v_call: TRBV4-2; cdr3_aa: CASSQEWSGGNTGELFF; cdr3_nt: TGTGCCAGCAGCCAAGAATGGAGCGGGGGAAACACCGGGGAGCTGTTTTTT
j_call: TRBJ2-5; clone_size: NA; d_call: TRBD1; v_call: TRBV19; cdr3_aa: CASSLQGLTETQYF; cdr3_nt: TGTGCCAGTAGTCTACAGGGGCTAACGGAGACCCAGTACTTC
j_call: TRBJ2-7; clone_size: few; d_call: TRBD1; v_call: TRBV5-1; cdr3_aa: CASSFTSSRDRVYEQYF; cdr3_nt: TGCGCCAGCAGCTTTACCTCTAGTAGGGACAGAGTCTACGAGCAGTACTTC
j_call: TRBJ2-5; clone_size: NA; d_call: NA; v_call: TRBV13; cdr3_aa: CASSYFLGQETQYF; cdr3_nt: TGTGCCAGCAGCTACTTCCTAGGACAAGAGACCCAGTACTTC
j_call: TRBJ1-2; clone_size: few; d_call: TRBD1; v_call: TRBV7-9; cdr3_aa: CASSPVGTGLYGYTF; cdr3_nt: TGTGCCAGCAGCCCCGTGGGGACAGGGTTATATGGCTACACCTTC
j_call: TRBJ1-1; clone_size: NA; d_call: NA; v_call: TRBV6-1; cdr3_aa: CASSQAWGTEAFF; cdr3_nt: TGTGCCAGCAGTCAGGCCTGGGGCACTGAAGCTTTCTTT
j_call: TRBJ1-5; clone_size: NA; d_call: NA; v_call: TRBV13; cdr3_aa: CASSITPNQPQHF; cdr3_nt: TGTGCCAGCAGCATAACCCCCAATCAGCCCCAGCATTTT
j_call: TRBJ2-7; clone_size: few; d_call: NA; v_call: TRBV6-6; cdr3_aa: CASGSPNSYEQYF; cdr3_nt: TGTGCCAGCGGTAGCCCCAACTCCTACGAGCAGTACTTC
j_call: TRBJ2-7; clone_size: many; d_call: TRBD2; v_call: TRBV27; cdr3_aa: CASSKPGTSGIGEQYF; cdr3_nt: TGTGCCAGCAGCAAACCTGGGACTAGCGGGATTGGGGAGCAGTACTTC
j_call: TRBJ2-7; clone_size: NA; d_call: NA; v_call: TRBV27; cdr3_aa: CASSLLPAYEQYF; cdr3_nt: TGTGCCAGCAGTTTGCTACCCGCCTACGAGCAGTACTTC
j_call: TRBJ2-3; clone_size: few; d_call: NA; v_call: TRBV7-9; cdr3_aa: CASSLVQSSTDTQYF; cdr3_nt: TGTGCCAGCAGCTTAGTACAGTCTAGCACAGATACGCAGTATTTT
j_call: TRBJ2-3; clone_size: few; d_call: NA; v_call: TRBV2; cdr3_aa: CASSGKRFSGTFTDTQYF; cdr3_nt: TGTGCCAGCAGTGGCAAACGTTTTTCAGGGACCTTCACAGATACGCAGTATTTT
j_call: TRBJ2-2; clone_size: NA; d_call: NA; v_call: TRBV7-2; cdr3_aa: CASSLAGAMSTGELFF; cdr3_nt: TGTGCCAGCAGCTTAGCGGGAGCGATGAGCACCGGGGAGCTGTTTTTT
j_call: TRBJ2-3; clone_size: NA; d_call: NA; v_call: TRBV5-1; cdr3_aa: CASSFGLGGITDTQYF; cdr3_nt: TGCGCCAGCAGCTTTGGACTAGGGGGAATCACAGATACGCAGTATTTT
j_call: TRBJ2-1; clone_size: NA; d_call: TRBD2; v_call: TRBV6-1; cdr3_aa: CASSRGGTSGSHEQFF; cdr3_nt: TGTGCCAGCAGTCGAGGCGGGACTAGCGGGAGCCATGAGCAGTTCTTC
j_call: TRBJ2-1; clone_size: once; d_call: NA; v_call: TRBV20-1; cdr3_aa: CSAGSEGNNLYNEQFF; cdr3_nt: TGCAGTGCAGGTTCTGAGGGAAACAATCTCTACAATGAGCAGTTCTTC
j_call: TRBJ2-1; clone_size: NA; d_call: NA; v_call: TRBV5-1; cdr3_aa: CASSLSSGPANEQFF; cdr3_nt: TGCGCCAGCAGCTTATCCAGCGGGCCGGCCAATGAGCAGTTCTTC
j_call: TRBJ2-5; clone_size: NA; d_call: TRBD2; v_call: TRBV9; cdr3_aa: CASTSAAGEGETQYF; cdr3_nt: TGTGCCAGCACCTCTGCGGCGGGAGAGGGAGAGACCCAGTACTTC
j_call: TRBJ2-1; clone_size: NA; d_call: NA; v_call: TRBV12-3/TRBV12-4; cdr3_aa: CASSPDRAKRDNEQFF; cdr3_nt: TGTGCCAGCAGTCCCGATCGCGCAAAGCGGGACAATGAGCAGTTCTTC